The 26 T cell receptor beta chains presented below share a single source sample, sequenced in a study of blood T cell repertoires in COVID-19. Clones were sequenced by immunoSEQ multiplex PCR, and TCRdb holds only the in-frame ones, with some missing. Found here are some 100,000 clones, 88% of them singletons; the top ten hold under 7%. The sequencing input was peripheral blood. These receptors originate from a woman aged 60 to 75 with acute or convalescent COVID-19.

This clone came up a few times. CDR3 region: CASRPLQGTDEKLFF. CDR3 in DNA: TGTGCCAGCAGGCCCCTACAGGGGACGGACGAAAAACTGTTTTTT. The chain carries TRBV27 and TRBJ1-4; TRBD1 agrees at 7 bases. Trimming cost V 6 bases and J 8 bases; bases outside gene matches: 12. In germline, CDR1 is MNHEY, CDR2 SMNVEV (reference sequence). This CDR3 spans 15 amino acids.

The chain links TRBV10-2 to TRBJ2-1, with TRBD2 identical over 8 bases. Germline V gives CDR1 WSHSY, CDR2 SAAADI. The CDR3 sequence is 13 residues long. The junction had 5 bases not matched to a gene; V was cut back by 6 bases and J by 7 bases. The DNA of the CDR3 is TGCGCCAGCAGCCCTATAGCGGGGAATGAGCAGTTCTTC. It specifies CASSPIAGNEQFF.

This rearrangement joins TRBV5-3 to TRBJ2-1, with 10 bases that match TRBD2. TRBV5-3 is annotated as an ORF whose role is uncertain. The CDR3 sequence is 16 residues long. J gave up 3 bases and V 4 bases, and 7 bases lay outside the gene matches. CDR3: CARSRPRTSGYNEQFF. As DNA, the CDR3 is TGTGCCAGAAGCCGACCCCGGACTAGCGGCTACAATGAGCAGTTCTTC.

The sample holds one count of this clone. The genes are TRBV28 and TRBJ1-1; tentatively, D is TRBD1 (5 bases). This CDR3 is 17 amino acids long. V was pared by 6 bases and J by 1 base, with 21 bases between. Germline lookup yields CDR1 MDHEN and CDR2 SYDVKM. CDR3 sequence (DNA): TGTGCCAGCAGCCCCTCGGGGCCAGCGGGGTGGAACACTGAAGCTTTCTTT. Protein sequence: CASSPSGPAGWNTEAFF.

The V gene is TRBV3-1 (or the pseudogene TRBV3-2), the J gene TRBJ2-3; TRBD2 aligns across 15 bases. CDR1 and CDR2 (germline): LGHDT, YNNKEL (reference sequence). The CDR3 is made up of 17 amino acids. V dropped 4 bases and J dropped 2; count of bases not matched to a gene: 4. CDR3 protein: CASSRGLAGGLTDTQYF. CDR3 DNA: TGTGCCAGCAGCCGGGGACTAGCGGGAGGTCTCACAGATACGCAGTATTTT.

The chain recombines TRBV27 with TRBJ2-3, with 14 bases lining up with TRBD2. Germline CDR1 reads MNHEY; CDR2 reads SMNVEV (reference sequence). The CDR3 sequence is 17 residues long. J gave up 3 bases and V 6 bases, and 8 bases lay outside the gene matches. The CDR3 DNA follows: TGTGCCAGCAGCGGAGGGACTAGCGGGAGAGGAACAGATACGCAGTATTTT. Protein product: CASSGGTSGRGTDTQYF.

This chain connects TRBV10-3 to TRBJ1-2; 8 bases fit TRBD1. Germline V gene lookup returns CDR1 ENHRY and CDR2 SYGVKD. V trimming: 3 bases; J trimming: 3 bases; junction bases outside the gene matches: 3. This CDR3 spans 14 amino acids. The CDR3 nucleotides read TGTGCCATCAGTGACTCGGACAGGGACTATGGCTACACCTTC. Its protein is CAISDSDRDYGYTF.

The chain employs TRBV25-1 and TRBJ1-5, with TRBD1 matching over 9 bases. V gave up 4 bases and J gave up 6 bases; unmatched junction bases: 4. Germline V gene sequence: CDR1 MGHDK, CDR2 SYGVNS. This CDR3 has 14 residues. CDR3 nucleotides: TGTGCCAGCAGTGGGACAGGGGTCAGTCAGCCCCAGCATTTT. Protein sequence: CASSGTGVSQPQHF.

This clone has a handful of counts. As DNA, the CDR3 is TGTGCCAGCAGCCTACACTGGACGCGGGAAGAGACCCAGTACTTC. Amino acids: CASSLHWTREETQYF. J is TRBJ2-5 and V is TRBV3-1 (or the pseudogene TRBV3-2); TRBD2 might be the D (5 bases). V lost 4 bases and J 3 bases, leaving 15 bases between the germline ends. The germline gives CDR1 LGHDT, CDR2 YNNKEL (reference sequence). The CDR3 runs to 15 residues.

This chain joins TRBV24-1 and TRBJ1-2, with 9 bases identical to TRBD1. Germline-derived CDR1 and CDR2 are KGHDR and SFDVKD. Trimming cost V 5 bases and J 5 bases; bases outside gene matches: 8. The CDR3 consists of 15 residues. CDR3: CATSGGPGQGYGYTF. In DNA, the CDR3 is TGTGCCACCAGTGGGGGGCCGGGACAGGGATATGGCTACACCTTC.

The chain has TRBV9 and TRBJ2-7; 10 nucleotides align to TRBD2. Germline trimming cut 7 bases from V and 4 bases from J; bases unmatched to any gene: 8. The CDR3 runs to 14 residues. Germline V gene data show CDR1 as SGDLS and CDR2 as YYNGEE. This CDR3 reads CASGSGRAGYEQYF. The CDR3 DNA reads TGTGCCAGCGGAAGCGGGAGGGCCGGGTACGAGCAGTACTTC.

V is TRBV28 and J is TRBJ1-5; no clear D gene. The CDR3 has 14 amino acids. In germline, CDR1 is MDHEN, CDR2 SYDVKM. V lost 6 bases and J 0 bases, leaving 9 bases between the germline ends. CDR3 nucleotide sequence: TGTGCCAGCAGGGAGGGTCATAGCAATCAGCCCCAGCATTTT. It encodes CASREGHSNQPQHF.

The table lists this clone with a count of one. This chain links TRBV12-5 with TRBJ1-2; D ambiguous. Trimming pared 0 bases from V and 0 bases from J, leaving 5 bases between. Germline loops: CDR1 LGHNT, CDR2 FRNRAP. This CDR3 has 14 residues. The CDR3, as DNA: TGTGCTAGTGGTTTGGTTCGTACTAACTATGGCTACACCTTC. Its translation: CASGLVRTNYGYTF.

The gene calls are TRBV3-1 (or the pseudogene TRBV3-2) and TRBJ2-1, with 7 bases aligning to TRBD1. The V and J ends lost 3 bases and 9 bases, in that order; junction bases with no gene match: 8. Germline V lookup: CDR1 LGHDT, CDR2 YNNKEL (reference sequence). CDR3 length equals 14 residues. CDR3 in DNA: TGTGCCAGCAGCCAGGCGACAGGGTCGAGTGAGCAGTTCTTC. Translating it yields CASSQATGSSEQFF.

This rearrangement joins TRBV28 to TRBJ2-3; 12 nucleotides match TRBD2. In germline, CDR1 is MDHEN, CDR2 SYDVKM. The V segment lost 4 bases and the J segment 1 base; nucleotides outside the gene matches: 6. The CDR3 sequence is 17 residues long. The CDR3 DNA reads TGTGCCAGCAGTTCATTGGGACTAGCGGGTGGCACAGATACGCAGTATTTT. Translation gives CASSSLGLAGGTDTQYF.

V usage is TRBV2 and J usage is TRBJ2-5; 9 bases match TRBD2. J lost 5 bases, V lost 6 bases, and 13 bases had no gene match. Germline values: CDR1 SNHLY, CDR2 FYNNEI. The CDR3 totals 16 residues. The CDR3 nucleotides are TGTGCCAGCAGAAAAGGGCGGGAGGGCGGAATGGAGACCCAGTACTTC. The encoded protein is CASRKGREGGMETQYF.

CDR3 residues: CASSVGLVETQYF. The CDR3 DNA sequence: TGTGCCAGCAGCGTAGGGTTAGTGGAGACCCAGTACTTC. The genes are TRBV9 and TRBJ2-5; no firm D call. Germline values: CDR1 SGDLS, CDR2 YYNGEE. The CDR3 contains 13 residues. V was pared by 0 bases and J by 5 bases, with 8 bases between.

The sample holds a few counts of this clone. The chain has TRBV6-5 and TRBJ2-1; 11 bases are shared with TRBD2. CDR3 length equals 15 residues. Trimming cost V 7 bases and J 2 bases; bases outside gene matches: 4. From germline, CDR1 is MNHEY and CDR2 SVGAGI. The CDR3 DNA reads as TGTGCCAGCAACCTAGCGGGAGGTACCTACAATGAGCAGTTCTTC. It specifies CASNLAGGTYNEQFF.

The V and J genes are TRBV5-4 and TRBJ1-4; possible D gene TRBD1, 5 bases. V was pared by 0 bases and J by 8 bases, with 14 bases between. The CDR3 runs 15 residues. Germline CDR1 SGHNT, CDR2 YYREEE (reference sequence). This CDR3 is CASSLEQDYGEKLFF. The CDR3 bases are TGTGCCAGCAGCTTGGAACAGGACTATGGAGAAAAACTGTTTTTT.

CDR3 nucleotide sequence: TGTGCCAGCAGCCGAGTCGCGGGCGAGCAGTACTTC. It is translated as CASSRVAGEQYF. This chain joins TRBV28 and TRBJ2-7, with a weak D call TRBD2 (5 bases). This CDR3 has 12 residues. Germline V gene data show CDR1 as MDHEN and CDR2 as SYDVKM. V lost 6 bases and J lost 6, with 12 bases in between.

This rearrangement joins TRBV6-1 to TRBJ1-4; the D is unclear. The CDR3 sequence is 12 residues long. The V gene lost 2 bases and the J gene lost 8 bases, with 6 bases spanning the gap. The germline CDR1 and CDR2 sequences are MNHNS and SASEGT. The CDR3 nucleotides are TGTGCCAGCAGTGAATCGGGGGAAAAACTGTTTTTT. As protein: CASSESGEKLFF.

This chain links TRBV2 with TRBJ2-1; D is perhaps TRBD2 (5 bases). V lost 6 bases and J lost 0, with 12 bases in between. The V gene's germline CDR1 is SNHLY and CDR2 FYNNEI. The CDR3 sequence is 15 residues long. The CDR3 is CASRAASLSYNEQFF. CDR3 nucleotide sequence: TGTGCCAGCAGGGCAGCTAGCCTCTCCTACAATGAGCAGTTCTTC.

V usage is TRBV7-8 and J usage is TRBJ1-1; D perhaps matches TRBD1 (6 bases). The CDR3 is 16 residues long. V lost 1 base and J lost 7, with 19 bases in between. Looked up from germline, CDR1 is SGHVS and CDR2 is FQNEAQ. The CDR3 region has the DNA TGTGCCAGCAGCTTAGAATCGAGGACAGTAGCCCTTGAAGCTTTCTTT. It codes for CASSLESRTVALEAFF.

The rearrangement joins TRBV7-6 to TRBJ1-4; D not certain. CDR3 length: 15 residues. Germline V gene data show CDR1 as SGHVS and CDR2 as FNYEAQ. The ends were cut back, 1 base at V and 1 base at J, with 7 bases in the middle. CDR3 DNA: TGTGCCAGCAGCTTAGGTGGCGGAACTAATGAAAAACTGTTTTTT. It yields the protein CASSLGGGTNEKLFF.

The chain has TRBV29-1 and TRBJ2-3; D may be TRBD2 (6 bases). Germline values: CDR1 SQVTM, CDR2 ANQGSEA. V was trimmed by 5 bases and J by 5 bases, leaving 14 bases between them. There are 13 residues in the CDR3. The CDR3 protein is CSVPGDGLDTQYF. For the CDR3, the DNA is TGCAGCGTTCCGGGAGATGGATTAGATACGCAGTATTTT.

The CDR3 region is CASSMTGGSEQFF. The CDR3 nucleotides are TGTGCCAGCAGCATGACAGGGGGCAGTGAGCAGTTCTTC. The rearrangement uses TRBV7-9 and TRBJ2-1, with TRBD1 matching 10 bases. Germline trimming cut 5 bases from V and 9 bases from J; bases unmatched to any gene: 4. The CDR3 runs to 13 residues. The germline gives CDR1 SEHNR, CDR2 FQNEAQ (reference sequence).